This T cell receptor (beta chain) was identified in a study of regulatory T cells in long-lasting Graves disease. The time point was: newly diagnosed GD, antithyroid drugs for less than 3 months. Generation of the TCR library employed RNA extracted from PBMCs. TCR beta libraries were built with iRepertoire HTBI primers and Arm-PCR of CDR3 regions. TCRdb used MiXCR to reprocess the multiplex PCR reads, holding one entry per CDR3 protein. Of fewer than 350,000 distinct CDR3 sequences in the sample, roughly 18% were seen once. The starting material was peripheral blood mononuclear cells (PBMCs), obtained at new diagnosis, from a patient treated with antithyroid drugs. This clonotype originated in a female donor with Graves disease.

CDR3 bases: TGTGCCAGCAGTCCCCGGACAGGTCTGAACACTGAAGCTTTCTTT. Translation gives CASSPRTGLNTEAFF. The J gene is TRBJ1-1, the V gene TRBV6-1; 7 bases match TRBD1. With 5 bases clipped from V and 0 bases from J, the junction kept 6 bases outside the gene matches. Germline V gives CDR1 MNHNS, CDR2 SASEGT. The CDR3 consists of 15 residues.